This T cell receptor beta chain appears in the sequencing data of a study of CD8 T cells in Susac syndrome. After removal of 5 bases from V and 4 bases from J, the junction contained 7 bases not matched to a gene. The CDR3 extends over 15 amino acids. CDR1 and CDR2 (germline): MNHEY, SMNVEV (reference sequence). The RNA input was roughly 0.45 to 1 ug, and it was reverse transcribed with random hexamers. Each CDR3 protein is one row after TCRdb ran MiXCR on the immunoSEQ multiplex PCR reads. This sample has some 260,000 distinct CDR3 sequences, with more than 75% found just once. The multiple sclerosis control group was made up of treatment-naive patients with stable or active relapsing-remitting disease. Negative isolation was used for CD8+ and CD4+ T cells, and FACS enrichment was applied to TEMRA cells.

This receptor was identified in a human donor with multiple sclerosis. The material sequenced was CD8+ T cells from PBMCs. The chain employs TRBV27 and TRBJ2-5; the match to TRBD1 covers 10 bases. The CDR3 coding sequence is TGTGCCAGCAGTACTGCGACAGGGGGCCGAGAGACCCAGTACTTC. Protein sequence: CASSTATGGRETQYF.